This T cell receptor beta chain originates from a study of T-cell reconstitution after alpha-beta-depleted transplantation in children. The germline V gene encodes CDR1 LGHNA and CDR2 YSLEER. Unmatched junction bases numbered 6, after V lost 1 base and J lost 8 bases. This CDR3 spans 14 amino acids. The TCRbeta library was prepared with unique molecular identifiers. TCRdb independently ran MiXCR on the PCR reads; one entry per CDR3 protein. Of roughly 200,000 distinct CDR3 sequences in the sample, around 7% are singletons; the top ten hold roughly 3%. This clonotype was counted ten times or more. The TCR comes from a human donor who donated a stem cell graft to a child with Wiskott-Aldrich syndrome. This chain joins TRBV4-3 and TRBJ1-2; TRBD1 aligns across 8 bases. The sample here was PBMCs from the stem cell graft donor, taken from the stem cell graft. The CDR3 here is CASSQALDRAGYTF. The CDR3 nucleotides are TGCGCCAGCAGCCAAGCATTGGACAGGGCAGGCTACACCTTC.